The T cell receptor beta chain described here comes from a study of PD-1 blockade in mismatch repair-deficient tumors. This CDR3 comprises 13 residues. Per germline, CDR1 GTSNPN and CDR2 SVGIG (reference sequence). J was trimmed by 5 bases and V by 5 bases; bases with no gene match: 5. The method was immunoSEQ multiplex PCR; TCRdb's version includes in-frame clones alone and lacks a portion of them. In the table there are 100,000 to 150,000 clones, approximately 86% of which are singletons. Source: peripheral blood, taken 44 weeks after starting pembrolizumab. The receptor was derived from an adult with mismatch repair-deficient cancer. The chain carries TRBV30 and TRBJ2-3; 9 bases are a match to TRBD2. The DNA for the CDR3 is TGTGCCTGGTTAGCGGGAGAGATAGATACGCAGTATTTT. This encodes CAWLAGEIDTQYF. Filled out from reference TRBV30 and TRBJ2-3, the complete variable domain reads SQTIHQWPATLVQPVGSPLSLECTVEGTSNPNLYWYRQAAGRGLQLLFYSVGIGQISSEVPQNLSASRPQDRQFILSSKKLLLSDSGFYLCAWLAGEIDTQYFGPGTRLTVL.